This entry lists 12 T cell receptor beta chains sequenced from one sample in a study of blood T cell repertoires in COVID-19. This table comes from immunoSEQ multiplex PCR, and its TCRdb copy is limited to in-frame clones, with some not included. Of roughly 150,000 clones listed, 84% were seen once; the top ten hold around 1.6%. What was sequenced was PBMCs or T cells enriched from blood (not recorded which). Receptors originate from a woman younger than 30 who had been exposed to COVID-19.

This clone was observed a single time. The rearrangement joins TRBV5-4 to TRBJ1-2; TRBD1 matches at 10 bases. The CDR3 is 15 amino acids. The ends lost 4 bases at V and 5 bases at J; junction bases unmatched: 8. Germline loops: CDR1 SGHNT, CDR2 YYREEE (reference sequence). Written as DNA, the CDR3 is TGTGCCAGCAGCGGCGGGACAGGGGTTTTTTATGGCTACACCTTC. It is translated as CASSGGTGVFYGYTF.

The genes are TRBV2 and TRBJ2-7; no reliable D call. The germline V gene has CDR1 SNHLY and CDR2 FYNNEI. Trimming removed 4 bases at V and 0 bases at J, with 10 bases between. The CDR3 is 14 residues long. CDR3 sequence (DNA): TGTGCCAGCAGTGTACAGATGGACTCCTACGAGCAGTACTTC. Protein sequence: CASSVQMDSYEQYF. The whole variable domain, filled in from reference TRBV2 and TRBJ2-7, reads EPEVTQTPSHQVTQMGQEVILRCVPISNHLYFYWYRQILGQKVEFLVSFYNNEISEKSEIFDDQFSVERPDGSNFTLKIRSTKLEDSAMYFCASSVQMDSYEQYFGPGTRLTVT.

The chain joins TRBV28 to TRBJ1-2; D unresolved. The germline V gene has CDR1 MDHEN and CDR2 SYDVKM. The CDR3 loop spans 12 amino acids. V was cut by 2 bases and J by 4 bases, with 5 bases left in between. The CDR3 loop is CASSLAGYGYTF. The CDR3 region has the DNA TGTGCCAGCAGTTTAGCGGGCTATGGCTACACCTTC.

The V gene is TRBV11-3, the J gene TRBJ1-1; D is unresolved. The CDR3 is 13 amino acids. The germline V and J ends were trimmed by 5 bases and 3 bases, with 10 bases remaining between them. CDR1 SGHNT and CDR2 YENEEA come from the germline V gene. In DNA, the CDR3 is TGTGCCAGCAGCCCCAGGTGGGACACTGAAGCTTTCTTT. Its translation: CASSPRWDTEAFF.

The V and J genes are TRBV5-1 and TRBJ2-5; possible D gene TRBD1, 6 bases. Germline V CDR1 and CDR2: SGHRS, YFSETQ. V was cut by 0 bases and J by 1 base, with 7 bases left in between. The CDR3 is made up of 14 amino acids. CDR3 loop: CASSLGRGQETQYF. The CDR3 DNA reads as TGCGCCAGCAGCTTGGGCAGGGGCCAAGAGACCCAGTACTTC.

V and J are TRBV7-9 and TRBJ1-4, with D hard to call. The CDR3 sequence is 13 residues long. Trimming cost V 1 base and J 8 bases, with 8 bases left between them. The germline V gene has CDR1 SEHNR and CDR2 FQNEAQ (reference sequence). CDR3 sequence: CASSLDSLEKLFF. CDR3 bases: TGTGCCAGCAGCTTAGATTCTTTGGAAAAACTGTTTTTT.

The gene calls are TRBV18 and TRBJ1-1, with 7 nucleotides matching TRBD1. The V gene end was trimmed by 5 bases and the J gene end by 8 bases; junction bases not matched to a gene: 5. The CDR3 is made up of 12 amino acids. Germline V CDR1 and CDR2: KGHSH, LQKENI. The CDR3 DNA reads as TGTGCCAGCTCAACTACAGGGGCCGAAGCTTTCTTT. This codes for CASSTTGAEAFF. The whole variable domain, filled in from reference TRBV18 and TRBJ1-1, reads NAGVMQNPRHLVRRRGQEARLRCSPMKGHSHVYWYRQLPEEGLKFMVYLQKENIIDESGMPKERFSAEFPKEGPSILRIQQVVRGDSAAYFCASSTTGAEAFFGQGTRLTVV.

This clone is labeled medium-sized. The J gene is TRBJ1-2, the V gene TRBV4-3; possible D gene TRBD1, 6 bases. Germline lookup yields CDR1 LGHNA and CDR2 YSLEER. There are 16 residues in the CDR3. V was pared by 0 bases and J by 4 bases, with 15 bases between. The CDR3 sequence is CASSQDGQSSIYGYTF. The DNA for the CDR3 is TGCGCCAGCAGCCAAGATGGACAGAGTTCTATCTATGGCTACACCTTC.

The gene calls are TRBV4-3 and TRBJ2-7; TRBD2 aligns across 8 bases. V trimming: 1 base; J trimming: 0 bases; junction bases outside the gene matches: 5. The length of the CDR3 is 16 residues. Germline values: CDR1 LGHNA, CDR2 YSLEER. This CDR3 is CASSQAAGGGSYEQYF. The CDR3 DNA reads TGCGCCAGCAGCCAAGCCGCGGGAGGCGGCTCCTACGAGCAGTACTTC.

The chain links TRBV5-4 to TRBJ2-5, with TRBD1 identical over 12 bases. This CDR3 contains 15 residues. Germline-derived CDR1 and CDR2 are SGHNT and YYREEE (reference sequence). Trimming cost V 5 bases and J 5 bases; bases outside gene matches: 7. CDR3 coding DNA: TGTGCCAGCAGTGCCGGGACAGGGGGCCGGGAGACCCAGTACTTC. Translated, it gives CASSAGTGGRETQYF.

V is TRBV6-6 and J is TRBJ2-2; TRBD2 is a possible D gene (5 bases). The germline V gene encodes CDR1 MNHNY and CDR2 SVGAGI (reference sequence). V was shortened by 2 bases and J by 4 bases, with 8 bases between the two germline ends. This CDR3 has 14 amino acids. CDR3 amino acids: CASSYGGSTGELFF. DNA of the CDR3: TGTGCCAGCAGTTACGGCGGGTCCACCGGGGAGCTGTTTTTT.

The chain has TRBV18 and TRBJ1-1, with TRBD1 identical over 8 bases. Trimming took 4 bases from V and 2 from J; bases not matched to a gene: 12. The CDR3 consists of 17 residues. The germline V gene has CDR1 KGHSH and CDR2 LQKENI. The CDR3 sequence is CASSLGLTQGANTEAFF. CDR3 coding DNA: TGTGCCAGCTCACTAGGATTGACTCAGGGGGCCAACACTGAAGCTTTCTTT.